This TCR beta chain was recorded in a study of Ad26.COV2.S vaccination and SARS-CoV-2 variants. Study background: The study gave Ad26.COV2.S intramuscularly, once or twice 56 days apart.

Treatment meaning: some 20 received Ad26.COV2.S at low or high dose, single or two shots; roughly five received placebo; per-sample allocation not given. Specimens were obtained on day 63 following the first vaccine or placebo injection. Donor was an adult aged 18-55 years in Boston. Sequenced by immunoSEQ multiplex PCR; TCRdb stores in-frame clones only, minus some. Of 300,000 to 400,000 clones in the sample, around 90% are singletons; the top ten hold around 6.6%. A word on this clone: Its antigen remains unknown.

Study-level findings and limits: Vaccine recipients surpassed placebo recipients in spike-specific TCR breadth.

The CDR3 is 12 residues long. CDR1 is SGHTA, CDR2 FQGNSA, per germline. Trimming shortened V by 3 bases and J by 8 bases, and 10 bases separated the two germline ends. This specimen was peripheral blood, taken in a trial of Ad26.COV2.S vaccine versus placebo. The clonotype comes from a person aged 18 to 65 who received the Ad26.COV2.S COVID-19 vaccine or a placebo. The chain employs TRBV7-2 and TRBJ1-2; tentatively, D is TRBD1 (6 bases). The CDR3 DNA is TGTGCCAGCAGCTTGCAGGGGCCCGGCTACACCTTC. The encoded protein is CASSLQGPGYTF.